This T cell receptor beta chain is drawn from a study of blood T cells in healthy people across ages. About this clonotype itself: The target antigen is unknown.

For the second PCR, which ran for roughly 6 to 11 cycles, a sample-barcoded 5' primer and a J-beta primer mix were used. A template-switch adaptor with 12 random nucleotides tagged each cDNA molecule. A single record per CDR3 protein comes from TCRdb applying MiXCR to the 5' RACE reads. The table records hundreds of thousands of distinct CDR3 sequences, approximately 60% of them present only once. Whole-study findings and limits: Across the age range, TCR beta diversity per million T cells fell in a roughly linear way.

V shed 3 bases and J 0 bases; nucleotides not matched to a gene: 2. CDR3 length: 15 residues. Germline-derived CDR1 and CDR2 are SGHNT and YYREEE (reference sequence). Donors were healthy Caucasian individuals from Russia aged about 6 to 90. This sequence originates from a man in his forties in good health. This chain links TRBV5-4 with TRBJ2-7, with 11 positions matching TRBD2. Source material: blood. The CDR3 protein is CASSSSGRTSYEQYF. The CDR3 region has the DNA TGTGCCAGCAGCTCTAGCGGGAGGACCTCCTACGAGCAGTACTTC. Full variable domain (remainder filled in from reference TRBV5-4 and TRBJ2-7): ETGVTQSPTHLIKTRGQQVTLRCSSQSGHNTVSWYQQALGQGPQFIFQYYREEENGRGNFPPRFSGLQFPNYSSELNVNALELDDSALYLCASSSSGRTSYEQYFGPGTRLTVT.